The table lists the clone carrying this TCR beta chain with a few counts. Measured with immunoSEQ multiplex PCR; TCRdb has only the in-frame clones, and not every one. The sample lists tens of thousands of clones, roughly 80% occurring once. The germline gives CDR1 LGHNA, CDR2 YSLEER. CDR3 size: 16 residues. V shed 1 base and J shed 2 bases, with 13 bases lying between them. The data are from a study of blood T cell repertoires in COVID-19. As for the study in general: Samples came from the United States, Italy and Spain, spanning acute and convalescent COVID-19.

This sequence joins TRBV4-3 and TRBJ2-3; D is perhaps TRBD2 (5 bases). This sequence originates from a human donor in a cohort sampled during active COVID-19. The sample taken for sequencing was peripheral blood. CDR3 in amino acids: CASSQASSGNTDTQYF. The CDR3 DNA reads TGCGCCAGCAGCCAAGCATCATCCGGGAACACAGATACGCAGTATTTT.